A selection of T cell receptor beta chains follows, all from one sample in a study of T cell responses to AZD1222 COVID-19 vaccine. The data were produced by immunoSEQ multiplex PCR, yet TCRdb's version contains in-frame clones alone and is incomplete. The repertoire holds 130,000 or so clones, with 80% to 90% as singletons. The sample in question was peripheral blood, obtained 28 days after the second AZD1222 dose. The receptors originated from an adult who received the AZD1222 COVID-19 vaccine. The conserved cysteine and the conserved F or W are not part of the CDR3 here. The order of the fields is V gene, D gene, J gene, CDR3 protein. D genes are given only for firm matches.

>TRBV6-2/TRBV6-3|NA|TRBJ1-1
ASSYSIYTEAF
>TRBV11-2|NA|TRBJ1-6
ASSWGGTVNSPLH
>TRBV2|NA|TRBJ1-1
ASSPQLNTEAF
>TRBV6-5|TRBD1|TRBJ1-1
ASSQGQGARAF
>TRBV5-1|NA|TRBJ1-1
ASRDQGNTEAF
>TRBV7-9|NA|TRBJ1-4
ASSPGEKLF
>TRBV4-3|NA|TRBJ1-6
ASSQAYVLRSPLH
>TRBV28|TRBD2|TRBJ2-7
ASSLSGLAVD
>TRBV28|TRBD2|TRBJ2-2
ASTRGLAGGQSGELF
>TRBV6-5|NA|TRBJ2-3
GTRGLGTDTQY
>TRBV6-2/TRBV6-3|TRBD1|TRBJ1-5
ASSYSRGQPQH
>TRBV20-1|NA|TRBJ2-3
SAPRSDTQY
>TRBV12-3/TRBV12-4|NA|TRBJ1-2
ASTPEPWSGYT
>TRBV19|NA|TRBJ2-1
ASSTTVLNEQF
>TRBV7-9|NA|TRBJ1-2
ASSPDLDFYT
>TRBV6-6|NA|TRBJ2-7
ASRPGTVYEQY
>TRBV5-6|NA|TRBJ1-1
ASSLNSPRTEAF
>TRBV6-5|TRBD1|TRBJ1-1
ASIQRDRETEAF
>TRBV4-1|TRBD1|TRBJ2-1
ASSPGQGIHNEQF
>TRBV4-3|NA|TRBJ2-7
ASSQDPPYEQY
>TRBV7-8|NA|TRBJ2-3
ASSPSRQASTDTQY
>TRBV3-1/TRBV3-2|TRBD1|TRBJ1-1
ASSQDLTGASAF
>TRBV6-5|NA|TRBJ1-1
ASSYSGGMNTEAF
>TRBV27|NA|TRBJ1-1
ASSPPLATGNTEAF
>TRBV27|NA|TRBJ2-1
ASGRPSYNEQF
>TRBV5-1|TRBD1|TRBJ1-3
ASSLATGVGNTIY
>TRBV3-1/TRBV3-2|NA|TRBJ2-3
ASSPLTGSAQY
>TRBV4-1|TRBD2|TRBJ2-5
ASSQDPGREKTQY
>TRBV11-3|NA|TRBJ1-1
ASSYRMNTEAF
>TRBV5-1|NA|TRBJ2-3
ASSPETGRDTQY
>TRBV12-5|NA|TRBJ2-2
ASGLVLRQGNTGELF
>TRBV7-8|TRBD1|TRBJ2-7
ASSLVYAGGIDEQY
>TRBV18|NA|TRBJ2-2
ASSPEGAGELF
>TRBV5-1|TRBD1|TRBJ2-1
ASSLRDRAYNEQF
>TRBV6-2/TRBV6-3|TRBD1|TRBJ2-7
ASSYRSGTGRSQY
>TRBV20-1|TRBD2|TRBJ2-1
SASVAGGYINEQF
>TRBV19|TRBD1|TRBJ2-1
ASSIGQGAFHEQF
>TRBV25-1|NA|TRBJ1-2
ASSEVSGVYGYT
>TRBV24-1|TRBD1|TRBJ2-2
ATSDQTGGRTGELF
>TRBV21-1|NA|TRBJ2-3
ASSIGTSGIIVTDTQY
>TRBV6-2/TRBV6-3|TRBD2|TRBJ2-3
ASSYSTRGVDTDTQY
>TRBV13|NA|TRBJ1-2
PSSRRPGGAGYGYT
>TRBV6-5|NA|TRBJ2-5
ASSNRAAGETQY
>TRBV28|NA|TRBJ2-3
ASKLGPSTDTQY
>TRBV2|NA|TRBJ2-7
ASSPQGGLFYEQY
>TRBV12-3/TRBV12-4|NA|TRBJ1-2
ASRVAGHGYT
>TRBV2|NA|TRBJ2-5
ASSQVAGKETQY
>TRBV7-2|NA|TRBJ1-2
ASSLEVRSSSNYGYT
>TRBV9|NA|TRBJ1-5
ASSSHSGMDQPQH